The T cell receptor beta chain under discussion was sequenced for a study of T-cell reconstitution after alpha-beta-depleted transplantation in children. Unique molecular identifiers were incorporated when the TCRbeta library was constructed. TCRdb redid the calling of the PCR reads with MiXCR, one entry per CDR3 protein. The profile shows hundreds of thousands of distinct CDR3 sequences, roughly 15% of them singletons. V lost 3 bases, J lost 0 bases, and 4 bases stayed unmatched. The CDR3 extends over 17 amino acids. This clonotype was seen a handful of times. This sample comprised PBMCs from the stem cell graft donor, obtained from the stem cell graft. The TCR sequence derives from a human donor who donated a stem cell graft to a child with acute myeloid leukemia. The V and J genes are TRBV12-3 or TRBV12-4 and TRBJ2-7; 14 bases agree with TRBD2. Written as DNA, the CDR3 is TGTGCCAGCAGTTTGGGACTAGCGGGGGCCCGCTCCTACGAGCAGTACTTC. Its protein is CASSLGLAGARSYEQYF.